The entry below gives a single TCR beta chain sequence along with its context. In the authors' workflow: Nucleated cell number was recorded as an estimate derived from reference gene primer amplification. Generated by immunoSEQ multiplex PCR, the TCRdb table keeps only in-frame clones and is missing some. From that table come the V and J calls and clone size; the DNA was used to work out D and trimming. This table holds some 85,000 clones, about 80% found once. Germline V gene lookup returns CDR1 SGHTA and CDR2 FQGNSA. J gave up 6 bases and V 2 bases, and 6 bases lay outside the gene matches. This CDR3 contains 15 residues. This sample is drawn from a study of blood T cell repertoires in COVID-19. Study in general: T cells, B-cell-depleted T cells, or PBMCs supplied cDNA or gDNA.

V usage is TRBV7-2 and J usage is TRBJ2-3; 9 bases are a match to TRBD1. The TCR was taken from a human donor in a cohort sampled during active COVID-19. The sample was peripheral blood. CDR3 in amino acids: CASSLRDRVEDTQYF. The DNA for the CDR3 is TGTGCCAGCAGCTTACGGGACAGGGTAGAGGATACGCAGTATTTT.